This TCR beta chain was sequenced in a study of T cell repertoires in cytomegalovirus infection. The wider study: The authors relied on CMV epitopes, both recently identified HLA-C-restricted and well-studied HLA-B-restricted. General observations from the study: There were HLA-C-restricted CMV-specific TCR beta clonotypes dominating the ex vivo response.

This CDR3 region has 15 residues. Germline CDR1 SEHNR, CDR2 FQNEAQ (reference sequence). The ends were cut back, 3 bases at V and 0 bases at J, with 10 bases in the middle. From the reads, TCRdb called clonotypes with MiXCR, one entry per CDR3 protein. The sample lists 450,000 to 600,000 distinct CDR3 sequences, more than 30% occurring once. This clonotype has a handful of counts. The target antigen is unknown. The chain couples TRBV7-9 to TRBJ2-3; the D is unclear. The sample in question was cultured PBMCs, obtained from culture after CMV antigen stimulation. The receptor's source is a human donor in good health (CMV status not recorded). Some clones in this sample may be carry-over from other donors' samples. The CDR3 DNA reads TGTGCCAGCAGCTTGCCTCTCGGGAGCACAGATACGCAGTATTTT. It translates to CASSLPLGSTDTQYF.